This passage covers 5 T cell receptor beta chains from one sample sequenced in a study of blood T cell repertoires in COVID-19. Measured with immunoSEQ multiplex PCR; TCRdb has only the in-frame clones, and not every one. Altogether some 66,000 clones are present, 90% to 95% being singletons, with the ten largest covering roughly 2.7%. The sequencing sample was made of peripheral blood. These receptors came from a man aged 70-80 years with active COVID-19.

The CDR3: CATGNVTGVTDTQYF. CDR3 DNA sequence: TGTGCCACCGGAAATGTGACAGGGGTTACAGATACGCAGTATTTT. This rearrangement joins TRBV21-1 to TRBJ2-3; the table's D call TRBD1 went unverified against the DNA. TRBV21-1 is recorded as a pseudogene. CDR3 length equals 15 residues.

The chain is built from TRBV4-2 and TRBJ2-5; 13 nucleotides agree with TRBD2. The CDR3 has 17 residues. In germline, CDR1 is LGHNA, CDR2 YNFKEQ. V gave up 0 bases and J gave up 2 bases; unmatched junction bases: 3. This CDR3 is CASSQDRTSGGQETQYF. CDR3 nucleotides: TGTGCCAGCAGCCAAGATAGGACTAGCGGGGGTCAAGAGACCCAGTACTTC.

V gene TRBV3-1 (or the pseudogene TRBV3-2) combines with J gene TRBJ2-6; TRBD2 is a possible D gene (5 bases). Germline V lookup: CDR1 LGHDT, CDR2 YNNKEL (reference sequence). The V end was cut by 6 bases, the J end by 0 bases, with 15 bases between. The CDR3 consists of 17 residues. CDR3 coding DNA: TGTGCCAGCAGACCGGACTGGGTAAGCTCTGGGGCCAACGTCCTGACTTTC. Translated: CASRPDWVSSGANVLTF.

This chain connects TRBV12-5 to TRBJ1-6; 7 bases line up with TRBD1. The germline V gene encodes CDR1 LGHNT and CDR2 FRNRAP. The CDR3 length is 14 residues. J was trimmed by 10 bases and V by 1 base; bases with no gene match: 4. CDR3 residues: CASGLEGAGSPLHF. In DNA, the CDR3 is TGTGCTAGTGGTTTGGAGGGGGCCGGGTCACCCCTCCACTTT. Looking up the rest from reference TRBV12-5 and TRBJ1-6 gives the full variable domain: DARVTQTPRHKVTEMGQEVTMRCQPILGHNTVFWYRQTMMQGLELLAYFRNRAPLDDSGMPKDRFSAEMPDATLATLKIQPSEPRDSAVYFCASGLEGAGSPLHFGNGTRLTVT.

This clone has more than one count but fewer than ten. Here the CDR3 reads CAISESIGGGPYEQYV. The CDR3 nucleotides read TGTGCCATCAGTGAGTCGATAGGGGGTGGTCCCTACGAGCAGTACGTC. This chain uses TRBV10-3 with TRBJ2-7; tentatively, D is TRBD1 (6 bases). V was pared by 0 bases and J by 2 bases, with 14 bases between. CDR3 length: 16 amino acids. The germline CDR1 and CDR2 sequences are ENHRY and SYGVKD.